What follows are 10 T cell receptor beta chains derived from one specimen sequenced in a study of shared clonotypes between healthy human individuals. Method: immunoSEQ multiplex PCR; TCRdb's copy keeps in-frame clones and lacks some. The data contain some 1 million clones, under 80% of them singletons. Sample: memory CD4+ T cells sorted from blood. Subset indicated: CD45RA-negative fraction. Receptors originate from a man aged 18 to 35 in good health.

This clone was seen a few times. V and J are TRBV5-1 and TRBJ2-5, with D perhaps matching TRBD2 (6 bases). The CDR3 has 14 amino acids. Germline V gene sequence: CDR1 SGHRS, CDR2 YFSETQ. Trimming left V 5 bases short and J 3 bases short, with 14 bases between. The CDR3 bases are TGCGCCAGCAGACCCAGCGGGTTGGAAGAGACCCAGTACTTC. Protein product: CASRPSGLEETQYF. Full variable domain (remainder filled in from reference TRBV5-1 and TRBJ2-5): KAGVTQTPRYLIKTRGQQVTLSCSPISGHRSVSWYQQTPGQGLQFLFEYFSETQRNKGNFPGRFSGRQFSNSRSEMNVSTLELGDSALYLCASRPSGLEETQYFGPGTRLLVL.

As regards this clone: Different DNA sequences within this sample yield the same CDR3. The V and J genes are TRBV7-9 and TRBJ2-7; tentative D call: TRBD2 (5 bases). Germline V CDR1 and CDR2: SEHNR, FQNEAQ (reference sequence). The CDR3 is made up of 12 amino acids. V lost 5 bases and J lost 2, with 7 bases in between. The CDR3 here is CASSLGTYEQYF. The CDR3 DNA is TGTGCCAGCAGCCTCGGGACCTACGAGCAGTACTTC.

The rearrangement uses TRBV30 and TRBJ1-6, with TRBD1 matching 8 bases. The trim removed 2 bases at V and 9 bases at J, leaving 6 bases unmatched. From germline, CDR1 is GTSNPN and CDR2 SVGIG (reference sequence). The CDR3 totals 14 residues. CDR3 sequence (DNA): TGTGCCTGGAGTCCGCCAGACAGGGGTTCACCCCTCCACTTT. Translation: CAWSPPDRGSPLHF.

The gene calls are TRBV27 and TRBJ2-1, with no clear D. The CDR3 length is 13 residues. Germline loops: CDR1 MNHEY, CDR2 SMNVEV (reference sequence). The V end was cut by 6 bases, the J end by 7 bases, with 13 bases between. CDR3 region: CASRPDLVNEQFF. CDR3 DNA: TGTGCCAGCAGACCCGATCTAGTGAATGAGCAGTTCTTC.

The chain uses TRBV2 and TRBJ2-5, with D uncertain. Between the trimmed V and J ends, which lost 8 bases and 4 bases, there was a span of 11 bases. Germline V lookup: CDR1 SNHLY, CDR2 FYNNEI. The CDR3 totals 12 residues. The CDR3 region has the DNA TGTGCCAGCGGCAATTGGGGAGAGACCCAGTACTTC. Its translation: CASGNWGETQYF.

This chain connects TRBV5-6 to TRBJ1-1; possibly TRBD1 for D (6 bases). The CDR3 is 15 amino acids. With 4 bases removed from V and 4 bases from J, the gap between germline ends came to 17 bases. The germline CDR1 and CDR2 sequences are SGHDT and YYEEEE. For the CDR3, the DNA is TGTGCCAGCAGCCCGCGACTTACAGGGTCCACTGAAGCTTTCTTT. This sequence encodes CASSPRLTGSTEAFF.

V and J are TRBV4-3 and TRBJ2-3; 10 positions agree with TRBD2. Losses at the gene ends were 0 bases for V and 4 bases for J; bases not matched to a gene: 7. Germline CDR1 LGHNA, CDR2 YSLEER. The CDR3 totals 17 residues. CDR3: CASSQDSLAGASDTQYF. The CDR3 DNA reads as TGCGCCAGCAGCCAAGATAGCCTAGCGGGAGCGTCAGATACGCAGTATTTT.

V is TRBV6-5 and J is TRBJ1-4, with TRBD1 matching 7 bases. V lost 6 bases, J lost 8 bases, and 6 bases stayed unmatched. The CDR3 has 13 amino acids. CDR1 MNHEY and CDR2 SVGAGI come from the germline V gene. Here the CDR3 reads CASRTGRKEKLFF. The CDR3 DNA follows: TGTGCCAGCAGGACAGGGCGGAAGGAAAAACTGTTTTTT.

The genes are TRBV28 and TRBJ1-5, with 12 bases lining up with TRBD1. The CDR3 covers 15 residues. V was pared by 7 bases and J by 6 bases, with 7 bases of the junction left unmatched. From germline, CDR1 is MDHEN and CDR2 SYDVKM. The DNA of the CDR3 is TGTGCCAGCATATGGGGACAGGGGGCCGTTCAGCCCCAGCATTTT. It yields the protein CASIWGQGAVQPQHF.

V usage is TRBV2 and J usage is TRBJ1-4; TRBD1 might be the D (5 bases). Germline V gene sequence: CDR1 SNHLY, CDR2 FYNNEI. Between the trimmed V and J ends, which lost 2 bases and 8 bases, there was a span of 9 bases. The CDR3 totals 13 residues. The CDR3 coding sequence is TGTGCCAGCAGTGAAAATTGGGGGGAAAAACTGTTTTTT. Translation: CASSENWGEKLFF.